The 8 T cell receptor beta chains in this list originate from one sample, sequenced in a study of blood T cell repertoires in COVID-19. The data were produced by immunoSEQ multiplex PCR, yet TCRdb's version contains in-frame clones alone and is incomplete. Of 310,000 or so clones in the sample, around 90% were seen once. The sequencing input was peripheral blood. The receptors stem from a young man with COVID-19, enrolled during active disease.

The V and J genes are TRBV18 and TRBJ2-1; TRBD2 matches at 7 bases. This CDR3 comprises 15 residues. V was clipped by 1 base and J by 3 bases; unmatched bases: 3. Germline CDR1 and CDR2: KGHSH and LQKENI. The CDR3 loop is CASSPRASGYNEQFF. The CDR3 DNA is TGTGCCAGCTCACCACGGGCTAGCGGCTACAATGAGCAGTTCTTC.

The chain uses TRBV30 and TRBJ1-2; 7 bases align to TRBD1. The J segment lost 9 bases and the V segment lost 1 base, leaving 8 bases of the junction unmatched. Germline V gives CDR1 GTSNPN, CDR2 SVGIG (reference sequence). The CDR3 spans 13 residues. The CDR3 DNA reads TGTGCCTGGAGTGGGACAGGCCCTCGTCGCTACACCTTC. It yields the protein CAWSGTGPRRYTF.

The chain links TRBV6-5 to TRBJ2-7; 8 positions agree with TRBD1. V was clipped by 7 bases and J by 3 bases; unmatched bases: 5. The germline CDR1 and CDR2 sequences are MNHEY and SVGAGI. CDR3 length: 13 amino acids. The CDR3 loop reads CASTKGQGYEQYF. CDR3 sequence (DNA): TGTGCCAGCACCAAAGGACAGGGCTACGAGCAGTACTTC.

The chain combines TRBV27 with TRBJ1-6, with D hard to call. This CDR3 contains 15 residues. Looked up from germline, CDR1 is MNHEY and CDR2 is SMNVEV (reference sequence). The ends were cut back, 0 bases at V and 7 bases at J, with 10 bases in the middle. The DNA for the CDR3 is TGTGCCAGCAGTTTATCGGGGAGGGCCAATTCACCCCTCCACTTT. Amino acids: CASSLSGRANSPLHF.

This clone is a singleton in its sample. The V call is TRBV19, the J call TRBJ1-2; 9 bases are shared with TRBD1. Germline CDR1 reads LNHDA; CDR2 reads SQIVND (reference sequence). The CDR3 contains 14 residues. Unmatched junction bases numbered 3, after V lost 3 bases and J lost 4 bases. CDR3 bases: TGTGCCAGTAGTATCGGGACAGGGACCTATGGCTACACCTTC. It translates to CASSIGTGTYGYTF.

V usage is TRBV6-6 and J usage is TRBJ1-2; 9 bases agree with TRBD1. Per the germline V gene, CDR1 is MNHNY and CDR2 is SVGAGI (reference sequence). This CDR3 has 15 amino acids. V gave up 0 bases and J gave up 6 bases; unmatched junction bases: 5. This CDR3 reads CASSYSFDRGNGYTF. CDR3 sequence (DNA): TGTGCCAGCAGTTACTCCTTCGACAGGGGGAATGGCTACACCTTC.

The chain links TRBV9 to TRBJ1-2; tentatively, D is TRBD1 (5 bases). The length of the CDR3 is 19 residues. Per the germline V gene, CDR1 is SGDLS and CDR2 is YYNGEE. Trimming left V 3 bases short and J 4 bases short, with 28 bases between. CDR3 in DNA: TGTGCCAGCAGCGGAACTTCCGTCGACAGCGTCTCTATACTCTATGGCTACACCTTC. The encoded protein is CASSGTSVDSVSILYGYTF.

This chain uses TRBV28 with TRBJ2-1; D may be TRBD2 (7 bases). Trimming took 5 bases from V and 9 from J, leaving 17 bases between them. CDR3 length: 14 amino acids. Germline V CDR1 and CDR2: MDHEN, SYDVKM. CDR3: CASSEGTGRGEQFF. Written as DNA, the CDR3 is TGTGCCAGCAGTGAGGGAACAGGGAGGGGTGAGCAGTTCTTC. Based on the CDR3 plus reference TRBV28 and TRBJ2-1, the full variable domain is DVKVTQSSRYLVKRTGEKVFLECVQDMDHENMFWYRQDPGLGLRLIYFSYDVKMKEKGDIPEGYSVSREKKERFSLILESASTNQTSMYLCASSEGTGRGEQFFGPGTRLTVL.